The 17 T cell receptor beta chains below come from one sample, sequenced in a study of blood T cell repertoires in COVID-19 (dated by TCRdb to 2018 to 2020). Library method: the immunoSEQ multiplex PCR assay. Not all clones reach the TCRdb copy of this immuneACCESS table, which keeps in-frame sequences only. Checked studies attribute under half of the gap to unresolved V genes and leave the rest unexplained. The sample includes around 500,000 clones, with 88% observed a single time. The ten largest clones add up to approximately 1.8% of the sample. The sample comprised PBMCs or T cells enriched from blood (not recorded which). All receptors come from a woman aged 40 to 50 who had recovered from COVID-19.

The V call is TRBV6-5, the J call TRBJ1-1; 8 bases match TRBD1. Germline V gives CDR1 MNHEY, CDR2 SVGAGI. The J segment lost 4 bases and the V segment lost 5 bases, leaving 6 bases of the junction unmatched. The CDR3 contains 14 residues. The CDR3 DNA sequence: TGTGCCAGCAGTAAACTGGACAGGGCCACTGAAGCTTTCTTT. The encoded protein is CASSKLDRATEAFF.

The chain employs TRBV18 and TRBJ1-5, with a tentative D call TRBD1 (6 bases). The CDR3 contains 14 residues. Per germline, CDR1 KGHSH and CDR2 LQKENI. Deletions cut 3 bases from V and 6 bases from J, with 12 bases between. CDR3 coding DNA: TGTGCCAGCTCACCTGACTCAGGGGTTCAGCCCCAGCATTTT. It encodes CASSPDSGVQPQHF.

The chain has TRBV6-1 and TRBJ2-5; 12 nucleotides agree with TRBD2. Germline V gene lookup returns CDR1 MNHNS and CDR2 SASEGT. There are 15 residues in the CDR3. V dropped 7 bases and J dropped 2; count of bases not matched to a gene: 5. CDR3 bases: TGTGCCAGCACCGCTAGCGGGAGGGCTCAAGAGACCCAGTACTTC. It yields the protein CASTASGRAQETQYF.

This rearrangement joins TRBV5-1 to TRBJ1-2; D is possibly TRBD1 (5 bases). Germline V gene sequence: CDR1 SGHRS, CDR2 YFSETQ. The CDR3 covers 13 residues. Deletions cut 5 bases from V and 3 bases from J, with 11 bases between. CDR3 nucleotides: TGCGCCAGCAGATTCGGGGGGGACTATGGCTACACCTTC. Its protein product is CASRFGGDYGYTF. Filled out from reference TRBV5-1 and TRBJ1-2, the complete variable domain reads KAGVTQTPRYLIKTRGQQVTLSCSPISGHRSVSWYQQTPGQGLQFLFEYFSETQRNKGNFPGRFSGRQFSNSRSEMNVSTLELGDSALYLCASRFGGDYGYTFGSGTRLTVV.

This clone was seen once. The V and J genes are TRBV10-1 and TRBJ2-2; 8 bases match TRBD2. Germline V gene sequence: CDR1 WNHNN, CDR2 SYGVQD (reference sequence). V shed 0 bases and J 7 bases; nucleotides not matched to a gene: 4. This CDR3 is built from 15 residues. In DNA, the CDR3 is TGCGCCAGCAGTGAGTCCGGGACTAGTAGCGGGGAGCTGTTTTTT. This sequence encodes CASSESGTSSGELFF.

J is TRBJ1-1 and V is TRBV7-9, with 8 positions matching TRBD1. The V and J ends lost 6 bases and 6 bases, in that order; junction bases with no gene match: 6. Per the germline V gene, CDR1 is SEHNR and CDR2 is FQNEAQ (reference sequence). The CDR3 runs 13 residues. CDR3 DNA sequence: TGTGCCAGCAGTCTCGGACAGGGTTCTGAAGCTTTCTTT. Translated: CASSLGQGSEAFF.

A word on this clone: Other nucleotide sequences in the sample specify the same CDR3. V and J are TRBV7-2 and TRBJ1-1; perhaps TRBD1 as D (5 bases). The V end was cut by 6 bases, the J end by 2 bases, with 10 bases between. The CDR3 runs 13 residues. Germline V CDR1 and CDR2: SGHTA, FQGNSA. This CDR3 is CASRSQGNTEAFF. CDR3 DNA sequence: TGTGCCAGCAGATCTCAGGGAAACACTGAAGCTTTCTTT.

The rearrangement links TRBV27 to TRBJ1-2; unclear D gene. Germline V gene lookup returns CDR1 MNHEY and CDR2 SMNVEV (reference sequence). V lost 0 bases and J lost 4, with 6 bases in between. This CDR3 region has 13 residues. In DNA, the CDR3 is TGTGCCAGCAGTTTATCAGCTCTCTATGGCTACACCTTC. Amino acid sequence: CASSLSALYGYTF.

V is TRBV7-9 and J is TRBJ1-1, with 7 bases matching TRBD1. Per germline, CDR1 SEHNR and CDR2 FQNEAQ (reference sequence). Losses at the gene ends were 1 base for V and 3 bases for J; bases not matched to a gene: 5. The length of the CDR3 is 15 residues. This CDR3 reads CASSLDQGGHTEAFF. The DNA for the CDR3 is TGTGCCAGCAGCTTAGATCAGGGGGGTCACACTGAAGCTTTCTTT.

The CDR3 reads CASSEGQGTTEAFF. The DNA of the CDR3 is TGTGCCAGCAGCGAGGGACAGGGGACCACTGAAGCTTTCTTT. The chain links TRBV7-9 to TRBJ1-1, with 10 bases identical to TRBD1. Per the germline V gene, CDR1 is SEHNR and CDR2 is FQNEAQ (reference sequence). V shed 5 bases, J shed 4 bases, and the junction held 4 bases outside the gene matches. This CDR3 has 14 amino acids. Filled out from reference TRBV7-9 and TRBJ1-1, the complete variable domain reads DTGVSQNPRHKITKRGQNVTFRCDPISEHNRLYWYRQTLGQGPEFLTYFQNEAQLEKSRLLSDRFSAERPKGSFSTLEIQRTEQGDSAMYLCASSEGQGTTEAFFGQGTRLTVV.

The rearrangement links TRBV6-5 to TRBJ2-1, with 9 positions matching TRBD2. Germline values: CDR1 MNHEY, CDR2 SVGAGI. The V segment lost 7 bases and the J segment 7 bases; nucleotides outside the gene matches: 11. The CDR3 spans 15 residues. CDR3 protein: CASIDIAGVRNEQFF. The CDR3 DNA reads TGTGCCAGCATAGACATAGCGGGAGTTCGGAATGAGCAGTTCTTC.

J is TRBJ1-1 and V is TRBV5-1, with 8 bases matching TRBD1. Unmatched junction bases numbered 2, after V lost 0 bases and J lost 1 base. Germline V gene lookup returns CDR1 SGHRS and CDR2 YFSETQ. This CDR3 has 15 amino acids. The CDR3 sequence is CASSLVGQGNTEAFF. CDR3 coding DNA: TGCGCCAGCAGCTTGGTAGGACAGGGGAACACTGAAGCTTTCTTT.

The J gene is TRBJ1-2, the V gene TRBV19; 7 bases are a match to TRBD1. This CDR3 spans 15 amino acids. CDR1 is LNHDA and CDR2 is SQIVND in the germline V gene (reference sequence). Trimming removed 5 bases from V and 1 base from J; junction bases left unmatched: 7. The CDR3 region has the DNA TGTGCCAGTAGTTTCCAGGGACAGATTAACTATGGCTACACCTTC. Its protein product is CASSFQGQINYGYTF.

The J gene is TRBJ2-7, the V gene TRBV19, with no clear D. Germline V gene sequence: CDR1 LNHDA, CDR2 SQIVND (reference sequence). The ends were cut back, 6 bases at V and 1 base at J, with 10 bases in the middle. The CDR3 covers 13 residues. The CDR3 loop reads CASRGHSSYEQYF. CDR3 coding DNA: TGTGCCAGTAGGGGCCACAGTTCCTACGAGCAGTACTTC. The entire variable domain, with the rest obtained from reference TRBV19 and TRBJ2-7, is as follows: DGGITQSPKYLFRKEGQNVTLSCEQNLNHDAMYWYRQDPGQGLRLIYYSQIVNDFQKGDIAEGYSVSREKKESFPLTVTSAQKNPTAFYLCASRGHSSYEQYFGPGTRLTVT.

The CDR3, as DNA: TGTGCCAGCAGCTTAGGGGTCGGCACCGGGGAGCTGTTTTTT. Translation: CASSLGVGTGELFF. V gene TRBV5-6 combines with J gene TRBJ2-2; TRBD1 might be the D (5 bases). This CDR3 region has 14 residues. V was cut by 2 bases and J by 4 bases, with 9 bases left in between. Germline V gives CDR1 SGHDT, CDR2 YYEEEE.

The chain couples TRBV6-1 to TRBJ1-3; D remains ambiguous. The ends were cut back, 3 bases at V and 0 bases at J, with 12 bases in the middle. The CDR3 loop spans 16 amino acids. Per germline, CDR1 MNHNS and CDR2 SASEGT. The chain's CDR3 is CASSETPQVSGNTIYF. In DNA, the CDR3 is TGTGCCAGCAGTGAGACCCCTCAGGTCTCTGGAAACACCATATATTTT.

V is TRBV19 and J is TRBJ1-2; D may be TRBD1 (6 bases). The CDR3 has 12 amino acids. Germline loops: CDR1 LNHDA, CDR2 SQIVND (reference sequence). V was pared by 6 bases and J by 5 bases, with 10 bases between. CDR3 sequence reads: CASSRDIYGYTF. CDR3 in DNA: TGTGCCAGTAGCAGGGACATTTATGGCTACACCTTC.